This TCR beta chain derives from a study of cytomegalovirus exposure and HLA in healthy donors. Study-wide results and caveats: CMV antigen specificity was confirmed in vitro for three CMV-associated chains. Reported performance of the classifier showed diagnosis of cytomegalovirus status with high specificity and sensitivity. Sequences of the TCR beta chain were said to predict the HLA-A and HLA-B alleles of most subjects accurately.

Note on this clone: Antigen unknown.

CDR1 is GTSNPN and CDR2 is SVGIG in the germline V gene (reference sequence). Trimming pared 2 bases from V and 0 bases from J, leaving 25 bases between. The CDR3 is 20 residues long. A multiplex PCR was run with 60 Vbeta primers and 13 Jbeta primers. TCRdb keeps only in-frame clones here, not all; method: immunoSEQ multiplex PCR. The profile shows 150,000 to 200,000 clones, around 83% of them singletons. Unrecorded immune exposures were likely, despite nominal health at sampling. The J gene is TRBJ2-2, the V gene TRBV30; D possibly corresponds to TRBD1 (5 bases). This TCR was sampled from a girl aged 2-15 years in good health and CMV-seropositive. The sample comprised PBMCs. CDR3 in amino acids: CAWSTRHGQRMGSNTGELFF. For the CDR3, the DNA is TGTGCCTGGAGTACTCGACACGGACAAAGGATGGGATCGAACACCGGGGAGCTGTTTTTT.